The present entry profiles one T cell receptor beta chain with its context. Which antigen it targets is not known. No base quality information exists; no much larger clone differs at one position. This specimen comes from a study of T cell responses to AZD1222 COVID-19 vaccine (dated by TCRdb to about 2021). Context from the whole study: AZD1222 recipients whose second dose came at about 4 weeks and those whose second dose came at about 12 weeks were combined into one group, since spike-specific TCR depth and breadth did not differ between the two schedules. TCR sequencing covered fewer than 250 trial participants: approximately 200 given two doses of AZD1222 and some 25 given two doses of MenACWY control vaccine. Trial participants were enrolled into age subgroups of 18-55, 56-69 and 70-plus years, which contained approximately 150, 28 and 58 TCR-sequenced participants, respectively.

The CDR3 regions of human TCRbeta chains were subjected to immunosequencing. In the original analysis: TCRs in the repertoires were matched against a reference library of SARS-CoV-2-specific TCRs that had been generated with the MIRA antigen-specificity platform. Breadth was defined as the fraction of unique TCRs that were SARS-CoV-2-associated, and depth was defined as the fraction of total T cells that were SARS-CoV-2-associated. Using the MIRA data, each spike-specific TCR was mapped to the spike region that the TCR reacts to and placed in a CD4 or CD8 class. Log10-transformed breadth and depth values were compared by one-way ANOVA with Sidak's multiple comparisons tests. TCRdb carries this immuneACCESS record with in-frame sequences only. Its versions omit some clonotypes, under half of them owing to an unresolved V gene in the studies checked, with the rest unexplained. Clonal size and the V and J genes are those of that table, whereas D and trimming came from the DNA. This sample comprises roughly 150,000 clones, 90% of them detected only once. Less than 2% of the sample lies in the top ten.

Trimming removed 3 bases from V and 2 bases from J, leaving 9 bases between the germline ends. From the cysteine up to the phenylalanine, the CDR3 has a length of 14 residues. The retained sequence is limited to the CDR3, 42 bases, with the frame set at the first base. Looking up the germline V gene (reference sequence) yields CDR1 SEHNR and CDR2 FQNEAQ. What the time point label conveys for this sample: baseline before first vaccination. The vaccinee samples were drawn from two UK trials, COV001 and COV002, one of which was a single-blind randomized controlled phase 2/3 trial testing AZD1222 (ChAdOx1 nCoV-19) in healthy adults. For TCRbeta chain sequencing, PBMC samples from trial participants were taken at day 0 and at day 28 after the second dose. Here is what the overall study found, with its caveats: Participants were mostly white British, with more females than males. The authors suggested clonal diversity may have been underestimated. The 56-69-year group was small, and its depth increase did not reach significance, likely because of low power. Because no samples from the day 14 peak response were available, repertoires could be characterized only after the peak T cell response. Reportedly, almost half of the unique spike-specific TCRs recognized epitopes lying outside the regions that are mutated in the B.1.351 and B.1.1.7 variants. Conclusions about previously exposed vaccinees are limited, since just a handful of AZD1222 recipients were seropositive for SARS-CoV-2 at baseline. Spike-specific TCR breadth and depth rose significantly after two AZD1222 doses compared with day 0 and with MenACWY recipients. CD4 TCRs associated with the vaccine covered the entire spike protein, and the dominant responses were in regions 160-218 and 743-854.

The rearrangement combines TRBV7-9 with TRBJ2-3, with no D gene named confidently. The origin of this receptor is an adult in good health. This specimen was peripheral blood, taken on day 0 of AZD1222 vaccination. The CDR3 in this case is CASSLMYVTDTQYF. The DNA sequence follows: TGTGCCAGCAGCTTGATGTATGTCACAGATACGCAGTATTTT.